This T cell receptor beta chain was observed in a study of blood T cell repertoires in COVID-19. Overall study: Nucleic acid was either cDNA or gDNA, and it came from T cells, B-cell-depleted T cells, or PBMCs.

Seattle researchers signed up patients amid active infection and tracked them longitudinally. Profiled with immunoSEQ multiplex PCR; TCRdb holds only in-frame clones, not every one. The sample holds about 64,000 clones, roughly 88% seen once. What was sequenced was peripheral blood. The sequence came from a woman between 55 and 75 years old with COVID-19, enrolled during active disease.

As DNA, the CDR3 is TGCGCCAGCAGCCCCAGCGGGACTAGCGGGAGCAATGAGCAGTTCTTC. It specifies CASSPSGTSGSNEQFF. The chain recombines TRBV5-1 with TRBJ2-1, with 14 positions matching TRBD2. Germline V gene sequence: CDR1 SGHRS, CDR2 YFSETQ. V shed 4 bases and J 6 bases; nucleotides not matched to a gene: 6. The CDR3 is made up of 16 amino acids.